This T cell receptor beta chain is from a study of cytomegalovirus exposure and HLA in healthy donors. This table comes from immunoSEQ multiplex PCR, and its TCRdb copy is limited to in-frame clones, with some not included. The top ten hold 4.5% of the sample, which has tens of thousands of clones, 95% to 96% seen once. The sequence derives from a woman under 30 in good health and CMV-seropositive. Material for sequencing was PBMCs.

The CDR3 nucleotides are TGTGCCAGTAGTATTCGACAGGAGGTATCCTATGGCTACACCTTC. Residues: CASSIRQEVSYGYTF. The chain has TRBV19 and TRBJ1-2, with a weak D call TRBD1 (6 bases). The CDR3 totals 15 residues. The V gene lost 3 bases and the J gene lost 4 bases, with 15 bases spanning the gap. The V gene's germline CDR1 is LNHDA and CDR2 SQIVND (reference sequence).